The present T cell receptor (beta chain) was sequenced within a study of T-cell memory formation after mild COVID-19. This CDR3 is built from 15 residues. Germline-derived CDR1 and CDR2 are KGHSH and LQKENI. Trimming left V 2 bases short and J 1 base short, with 11 bases between. The study's findings and limits: Clones that contracted from day 15 to 85 were balanced CD4/CD8, while later expanders leaned CD4+.

TCR alpha and TCR beta cDNA libraries with sample barcodes and UMIs came from 5'RACE using constant-segment primers. Using its own MiXCR run on the 5' RACE reads, TCRdb lists one record per CDR3 protein. The table records 350,000 to 500,000 distinct CDR3 sequences, approximately 20% of them present only once. This clonotype was seen a handful of times. Its specificity is unknown. The receptor was derived from an adult woman who had mild COVID-19 (a few samples of this study predate the infection). Cell type and time point are not known. The gene calls are TRBV18 and TRBJ1-1; D unresolved. The sample consisted of PBMCs or a T cell subset sorted from them (not recorded which). This CDR3 is CASSPERESNTEAFF. The DNA for the CDR3 is TGTGCCAGCTCACCAGAACGGGAATCGAACACTGAAGCTTTCTTT.